The sample holds many counts of the clone carrying this TCR beta chain. Its specificity is unknown. Construction of the TCR beta libraries employed iRepertoire HTBI primers in conjunction with Arm-PCR of CDR3 regions. MiXCR, run by TCRdb on the multiplex PCR reads, gives a single entry per CDR3 protein. Of over 200,000 distinct CDR3 sequences in the sample, about 18% were seen once. Described time point: newly diagnosed GD, antithyroid drugs for less than 3 months. Preparation of the TCR library used RNA extracted from PBMCs. Germline lookup yields CDR1 MNHEY and CDR2 SVGEGT. With 6 bases clipped from V and 5 bases from J, the junction kept 10 bases outside the gene matches. This CDR3 region has 15 residues. The record originates from a study of regulatory T cells in long-lasting Graves disease. Whole-study results and caveats: Newly diagnosed Graves' patients exceeded persistent ones in TCR diversity.

The sequence derives from a female donor with Graves disease. The genes are TRBV6-2 or TRBV6-3 and TRBJ2-5, with 9 bases that match TRBD2. The sample in question was peripheral blood mononuclear cells (PBMCs), obtained at new diagnosis, from a patient treated with antithyroid drugs. The DNA of the CDR3 is TGTGCCAGCAGAGACATAGCGGGGGCCGGTGAGACCCAGTACTTC. It encodes CASRDIAGAGETQYF.